Sequencing of this TCR beta chain was carried out in a study of T cells after yellow fever vaccination. Germline loops: CDR1 SGHTA, CDR2 FQGNSA. CDR3 length equals 16 residues. The ends lost 6 bases at V and 1 base at J; junction bases unmatched: 3. TCRdb reanalysed the 5' RACE reads using MiXCR and keeps one entry per CDR3 protein. This table has over 300,000 distinct CDR3 sequences, 6.8% appearing once. This clonotype has just a few counts. Sequences were derived from PBMCs, sampled roughly 46 days after the first yellow fever vaccination. The J gene is TRBJ2-3, the V gene TRBV7-2; 14 bases are a match to TRBD2. The origin of this receptor is a man between 18 and 35 years old who received the YFV17D yellow fever vaccine. CDR3 DNA: TGTGCCAGCAGGTTGACTAGCGGGGGGGGCACAGATACGCAGTATTTT. Translated: CASRLTSGGGTDTQYF.